Listed below are T cell receptor beta chains from one sample, sequenced in a study of beta chain features in type 1 diabetes. Data came from immunoSEQ multiplex PCR; TCRdb stores just in-frame clones and leaves some out. Here the sample spans around 150,000 clones, 6% to 7.5% being singletons. Sequences were obtained from central memory CD4+ T cells from blood. Receptors were obtained from a woman aged 30 to 39 in good health. The CDR3 runs from the conserved cysteine through the conserved F or W.

TRBJ2-7 TRBV28 CASIRSGTVFYEQYF
TRBJ2-4 TRBV29-1 CSVEWSSNQYF
TRBJ2-4 TRBV7-9 CASSLDSNQYF
TRBJ2-1 TRBV5-4 CASSLEWESYNEQFF
TRBJ1-5 TRBV6-5 CASSGGQNQPQHF
TRBJ2-5 TRBV28 CASSSDRAETQYF
TRBJ1-1 TRBV5-4 CASSFDTRNTEAFF
TRBJ1-5 TRBV28 CASSPRIGGQPQHF
TRBJ2-5 TRBV19 CASTPGQGKRKYF
TRBJ2-5 TRBV18 CASSLTGLQETQYF
TRBJ1-2 TRBV6-6 CASSSNPDRDYGYTF
TRBJ1-2 TRBV5-6 CASSGTGGNGYTF
TRBJ2-2 TRBV28 CASTNRDRAITGELFF
TRBJ1-5 TRBV18 CASSPTGGWSNQPQHF
TRBJ2-1 TRBV7-3 CASSLRLMGTSGVHNEQFF
TRBJ2-1 TRBV7-3 CASSFGLAETNEQFF
TRBJ2-5 TRBV28 CASSSYGSGSQETQYF
TRBJ2-1 TRBV28 CASSFLPGLAGGPRTYNEQFF
TRBJ2-1 TRBV18 CASSPPLTSGRSNEQFF
TRBJ2-1 TRBV7-2 CASSLGGKRGWNEQFF
TRBJ2-1 TRBV15 CATSTRQGGLYNEQFF
TRBJ2-7 TRBV11-2 CASSLDRGQAYEQYF
TRBJ1-5 TRBV18 CASSKTGSADQPQHF
TRBJ1-5 TRBV28 CASSPRDRLIYSNQPQHF
TRBJ1-1 TRBV5-1 CASGEDGEAFF
TRBJ2-1 TRBV2 CASSDLYNEQFF
TRBJ2-2 TRBV21-1 CASSSLALDTGELFF
TRBJ1-4 TRBV28 CASRSGTEKLFF
TRBJ2-7 TRBV7-2 CASRLAEGDYYEQYF
TRBJ2-3 TRBV14 CASSRLAGVDTQYF
TRBJ2-5 TRBV28 CASSLRGMGAGETQYF
TRBJ2-3 TRBV29-1 CSVEGWETDTQYF
TRBJ2-4 TRBV4-1 CASSRDSHQNIQYF
TRBJ2-7 TRBV7-2 CASSLSSVSYEQYF
TRBJ2-1 TRBV18 CASSPPSGSYNEQFF
TRBJ2-4 TRBV7-9 CASSPDRVNIQYF
TRBJ1-1 TRBV6-6 CASSGTGRTEAFF